This T cell receptor (beta chain) was sequenced in a study of technical replicates of blood from several donors. The data were produced by immunoSEQ multiplex PCR, yet TCRdb's version contains in-frame clones alone and is incomplete. The data hold tens of thousands of clones, with 80% to 95% observed a single time. The CDR3 sequence is 14 residues long. V lost 5 bases and J lost 3; bases outside the gene matches: 3. From germline, CDR1 is SEHNR and CDR2 FQNEAQ (reference sequence). A single count supports this clone. The rearrangement links TRBV7-9 to TRBJ2-7, with 11 positions matching TRBD2. Sequenced sample: T cells isolated from PBMCs. The TCR originated in a human donor in good health. In nucleotides, the CDR3 is TGTGCCAGCAGCCAGACTAGCGGGAACTACGAGCAGTACTTC. This translates into CASSQTSGNYEQYF.